This T cell receptor (beta chain) was sequenced during a study of Graves' ophthalmopathy and Graves' hyperthyroidism. Study summary: Stable hyperthyroid donors showed no ophthalmopathy during 18 months follow-up.

The germline V gene encodes CDR1 LNHNV and CDR2 YYDKDF (reference sequence). The V end lost 1 base, the J end lost 7 bases, and 7 bases lay between the germline ends. This CDR3 has 13 residues. For repertoire sequencing, the TCR beta CDR3 regions were amplified from RNA transcripts. The first round was an RT-PCR with HTBI primers, and the second round was a multiplex PCR. TCRdb redid the calling of the multiplex PCR reads with MiXCR, one entry per CDR3 protein. Of over a million distinct CDR3 sequences in the sample, about 38% were seen once. Establishment of the diagnosis relied upon clinical symptoms, serum thyroxine, TRAb, thyroid ultrasound and orbital computed tomography.

The chain recombines TRBV15 with TRBJ1-4; D unclear. This sequence originates from an adult man with Graves' hyperthyroidism. The specimen sequenced was peripheral blood or thyroid tissue (not recorded which). CDR3 nucleotides: TGTGCCACCAGCAGAGGGCGGGGTGAAAAACTGTTTTTT. As protein: CATSRGRGEKLFF.